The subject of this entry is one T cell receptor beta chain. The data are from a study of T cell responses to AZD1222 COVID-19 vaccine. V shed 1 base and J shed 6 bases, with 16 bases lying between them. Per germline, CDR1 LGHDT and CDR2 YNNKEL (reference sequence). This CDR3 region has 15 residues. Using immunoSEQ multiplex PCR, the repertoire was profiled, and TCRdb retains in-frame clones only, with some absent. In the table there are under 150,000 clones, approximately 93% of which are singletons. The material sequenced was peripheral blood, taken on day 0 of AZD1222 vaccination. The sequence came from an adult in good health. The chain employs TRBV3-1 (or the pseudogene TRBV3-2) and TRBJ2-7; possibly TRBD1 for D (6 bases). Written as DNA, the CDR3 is TGTGCCAGCAGCCAAGCGACAGGACCAGGATTCGAGCAGTACTTC. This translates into CASSQATGPGFEQYF.